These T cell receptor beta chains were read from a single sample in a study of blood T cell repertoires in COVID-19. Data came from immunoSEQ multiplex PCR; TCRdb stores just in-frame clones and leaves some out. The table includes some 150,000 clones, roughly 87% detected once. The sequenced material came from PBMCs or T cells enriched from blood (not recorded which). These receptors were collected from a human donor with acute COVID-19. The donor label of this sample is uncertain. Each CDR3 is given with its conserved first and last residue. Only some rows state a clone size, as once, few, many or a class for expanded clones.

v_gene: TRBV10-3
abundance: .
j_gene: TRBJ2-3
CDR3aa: CAISESQGASDTQYF

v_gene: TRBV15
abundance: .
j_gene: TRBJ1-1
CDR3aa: CATSRARLGNTEAFF

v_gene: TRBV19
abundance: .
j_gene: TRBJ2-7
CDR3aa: CASSINGGGSHEQYF

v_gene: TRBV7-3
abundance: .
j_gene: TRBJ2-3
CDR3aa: CASSTGQGTDTQYF

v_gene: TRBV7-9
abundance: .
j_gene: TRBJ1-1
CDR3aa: CASSLAPRGNTEAFF

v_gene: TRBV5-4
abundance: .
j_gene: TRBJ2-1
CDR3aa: CASSVAGGDYNEQFF

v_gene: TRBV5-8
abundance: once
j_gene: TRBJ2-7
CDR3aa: CASSLFSGGMTYEQYF

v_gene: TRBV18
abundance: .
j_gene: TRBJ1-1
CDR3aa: CASSQKTGGGGTEAFF

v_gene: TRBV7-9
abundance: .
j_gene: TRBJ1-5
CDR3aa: CASSSTGSGNQPQHF

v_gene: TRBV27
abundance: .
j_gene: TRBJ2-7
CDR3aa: CASSLARSYEQYF

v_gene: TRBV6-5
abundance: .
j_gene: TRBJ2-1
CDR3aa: CASSFSGEVSREQFF

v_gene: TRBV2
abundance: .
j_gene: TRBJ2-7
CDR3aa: CASSHDNYSYEQYF

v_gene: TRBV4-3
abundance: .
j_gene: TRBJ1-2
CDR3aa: CASSQERGRPIYGYTF

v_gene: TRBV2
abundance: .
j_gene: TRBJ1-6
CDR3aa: CASRDSGAPLHF

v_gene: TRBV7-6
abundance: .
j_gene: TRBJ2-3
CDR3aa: CASSLVLAGGTDTQYF

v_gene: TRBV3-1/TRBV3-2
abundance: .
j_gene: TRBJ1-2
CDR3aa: CASSQAPTENYGYTF

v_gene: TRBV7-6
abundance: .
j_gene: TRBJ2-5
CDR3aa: CASKHRGLETQYF

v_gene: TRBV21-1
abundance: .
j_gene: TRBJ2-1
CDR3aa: CASSRIRGEQFF

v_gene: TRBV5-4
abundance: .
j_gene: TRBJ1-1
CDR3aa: CASSLRGNTEAFF

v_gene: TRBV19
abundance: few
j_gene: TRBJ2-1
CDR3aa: CASSDSGLTYNEQFF

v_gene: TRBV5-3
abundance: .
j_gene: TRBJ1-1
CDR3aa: CARSLRGHLNTEAFF

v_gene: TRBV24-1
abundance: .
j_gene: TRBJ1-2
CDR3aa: CATSETRGLTWGYTF

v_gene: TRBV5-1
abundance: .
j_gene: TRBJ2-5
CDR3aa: CASSLVAGTPQETQYF

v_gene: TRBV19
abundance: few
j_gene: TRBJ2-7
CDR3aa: CASSRKGQFDEQYF

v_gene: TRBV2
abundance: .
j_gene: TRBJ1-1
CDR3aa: CASKIQSDTEAFF

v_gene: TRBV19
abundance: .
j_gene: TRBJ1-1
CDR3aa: CASTVTGGASEAFF

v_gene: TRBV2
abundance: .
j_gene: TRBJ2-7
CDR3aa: CASSEALRVAGGPHEQYF

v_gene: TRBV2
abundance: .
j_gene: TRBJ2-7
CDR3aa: CASTTLANGYEQYF

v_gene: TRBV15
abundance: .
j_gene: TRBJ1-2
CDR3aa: CATSRGSGTPNGYTF

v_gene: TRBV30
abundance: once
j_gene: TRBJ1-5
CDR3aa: CAWSNGGSNQPQHF

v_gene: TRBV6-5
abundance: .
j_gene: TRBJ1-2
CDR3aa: CASSYSMEGARGYTF

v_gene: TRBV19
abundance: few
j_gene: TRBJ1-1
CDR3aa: CASSQSRAGRRNTEAFF

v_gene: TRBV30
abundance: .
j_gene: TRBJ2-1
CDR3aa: CAWSPDTLGQFF

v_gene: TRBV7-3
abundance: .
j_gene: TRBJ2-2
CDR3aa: CASSPGQGRAGELFF

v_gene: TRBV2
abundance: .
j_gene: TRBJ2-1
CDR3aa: CASSRASGGQYNEQFF

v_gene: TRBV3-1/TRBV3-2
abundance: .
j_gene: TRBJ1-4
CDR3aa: CASSRGTGARGGKLFF

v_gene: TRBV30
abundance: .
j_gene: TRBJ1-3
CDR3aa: CAWTRQGSGNTIYF

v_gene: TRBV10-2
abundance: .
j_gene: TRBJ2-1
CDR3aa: CASRPLQGAVNNEQFF

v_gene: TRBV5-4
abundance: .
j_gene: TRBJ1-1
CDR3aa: CASSLDRDTEAFF

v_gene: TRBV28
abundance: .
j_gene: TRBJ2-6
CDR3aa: CASSFTGANVLTF

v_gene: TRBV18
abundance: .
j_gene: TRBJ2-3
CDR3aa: CASSPTSGSLGTDTQYF

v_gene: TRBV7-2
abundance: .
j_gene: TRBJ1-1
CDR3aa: CASSYKFRGNTEAFF

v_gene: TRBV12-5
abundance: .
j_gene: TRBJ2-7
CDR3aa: CASGRLISTEPYEQYF

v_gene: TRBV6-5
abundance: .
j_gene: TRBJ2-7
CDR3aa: CATSARSEQYF

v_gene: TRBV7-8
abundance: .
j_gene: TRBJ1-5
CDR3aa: CASSSTGNSNQPQHF

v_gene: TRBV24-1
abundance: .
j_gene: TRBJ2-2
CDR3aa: CATSDPGQGGSGELFF

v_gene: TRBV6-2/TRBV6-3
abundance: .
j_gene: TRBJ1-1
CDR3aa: CASSLVLGQEISFEAFF

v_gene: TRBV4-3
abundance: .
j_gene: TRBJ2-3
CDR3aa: CASSPSRRGGTLTDTQYF

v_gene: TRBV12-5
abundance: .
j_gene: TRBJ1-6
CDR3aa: CASGLGQVVLSPLHF

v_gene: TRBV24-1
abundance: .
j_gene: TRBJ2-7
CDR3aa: CATSDPRKRDEQYF

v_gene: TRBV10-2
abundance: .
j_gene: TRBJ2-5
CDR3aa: CASSPGETQYF

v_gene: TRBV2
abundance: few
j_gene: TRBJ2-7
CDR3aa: CASSLPFSYEQYF

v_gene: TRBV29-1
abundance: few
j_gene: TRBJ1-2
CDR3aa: CSVERTGAGYGYTF

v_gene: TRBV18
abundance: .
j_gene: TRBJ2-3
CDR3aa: CASSPTSGSTDTQYF

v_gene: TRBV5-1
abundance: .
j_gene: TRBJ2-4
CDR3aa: CASSPGQKNIQYF

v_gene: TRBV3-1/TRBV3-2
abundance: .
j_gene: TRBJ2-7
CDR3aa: CASSQESQGRQYF

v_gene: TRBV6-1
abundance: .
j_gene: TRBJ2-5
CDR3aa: CASSETSGGARRKTQYF

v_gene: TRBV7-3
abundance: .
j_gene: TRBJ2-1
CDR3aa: CASSPGIHGYNEQFF

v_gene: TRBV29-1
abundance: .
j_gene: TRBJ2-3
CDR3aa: CSVGQITDTQYF

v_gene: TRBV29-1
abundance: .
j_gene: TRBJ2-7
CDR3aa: CSVVSQAYSYEQYF